The 19 T cell receptor beta chains below come from one sample, sequenced in a study of neurological immune-mediated disorders. TCRdb re-called the 5' RACE reads with MiXCR, one entry per CDR3 protein. The data show more than 30,000 distinct CDR3 sequences, with almost 7.5% seen just once and around 5% held by the top ten. Material for sequencing was CD4+ T cells from blood. These receptors were collected from a man aged 50 to 60 in good health.

There are many counts of this clonotype. V usage is TRBV10-3 and J usage is TRBJ1-1; D call uncertain. Trimming left V 7 bases short and J 6 bases short, with 18 bases between. The CDR3 runs 14 residues. From germline, CDR1 is ENHRY and CDR2 SYGVKD. This CDR3 is CAITETTVGAEAFF. CDR3 DNA: TGTGCCATCACCGAGACTACGGTCGGGGCTGAAGCTTTCTTT.

This sequence joins TRBV9 and TRBJ2-1, with 7 bases matching TRBD2. The length of the CDR3 is 15 residues. Trimming took 0 bases from V and 7 from J; bases not matched to a gene: 7. Germline V CDR1 and CDR2: SGDLS, YYNGEE. In nucleotides, the CDR3 is TGTGCCAGCAGCGTAGGGGGCGGGGGTGTGAATGAGCAGTTCTTC. Protein: CASSVGGGGVNEQFF. The full variable domain, in which reference TRBV9 and TRBJ2-1 provide the parts outside the CDR3, is DSGVTQTPKHLITATGQRVTLRCSPRSGDLSVYWYQQSLDQGLQFLIQYYNGEERAKGNILERFSAQQFPDLHSELNLSSLELGDSALYFCASSVGGGGVNEQFFGPGTRLTVL.

This chain joins TRBV20-1 and TRBJ1-3; D remains ambiguous. V gave up 4 bases and J gave up 0 bases, with 10 bases separating them. This CDR3 has 14 residues. The germline V gene encodes CDR1 DFQATT and CDR2 SNEGSKA (reference sequence). The CDR3 protein is CSATRPSSGNTIYF. The CDR3 bases are TGCAGTGCTACCAGGCCCAGCTCTGGAAACACCATATATTTT.

This clonotype has at least ten counts. The rearrangement uses TRBV7-2 and TRBJ2-7; 11 bases agree with TRBD2. CDR3 length: 18 residues. The germline gives CDR1 SGHTA, CDR2 FQGNSA. J was trimmed by 1 base and V by 6 bases; bases with no gene match: 14. The CDR3 region has the DNA TGTGCCAGCAGACCCGGGACTAGCGGAAACTACTTATCCTACGAGCAGTACTTC. Amino acids: CASRPGTSGNYLSYEQYF.

There are many counts of this clonotype. This rearrangement joins TRBV24-1 to TRBJ2-1; weak D call: TRBD1 (6 bases). The CDR3 is made up of 14 amino acids. The germline V gene has CDR1 KGHDR and CDR2 SFDVKD. V was pared by 3 bases and J by 7 bases, with 12 bases between. The CDR3 DNA sequence: TGTGCCACCAGTGATCAACAGGGTAGGAATGAGCAGTTCTTC. Its protein product is CATSDQQGRNEQFF.

This clonotype appeared many times. V usage is TRBV6-2 or TRBV6-3 and J usage is TRBJ2-6; D unresolved. This CDR3 region has 15 residues. V was trimmed by 5 bases and J by 2 bases, leaving 10 bases between them. CDR1 MNHEY and CDR2 SVGEGT come from the germline V gene. CDR3 sequence: CASSPPPPGANVLTF. The CDR3, as DNA: TGTGCCAGCAGTCCCCCCCCCCCTGGGGCCAACGTCCTGACTTTC.

Here the CDR3 reads CASSIGGTGNQPQHF. The DNA of the CDR3 is TGTGCCAGTAGTATAGGAGGGACAGGCAATCAGCCCCAGCATTTT. This chain links TRBV19 with TRBJ1-5; 7 bases match TRBD1. CDR3 length: 15 amino acids. V gave up 1 base and J gave up 2 bases; unmatched junction bases: 2. Germline V gives CDR1 LNHDA, CDR2 SQIVND (reference sequence).

This clonotype has just a few counts. The chain combines TRBV20-1 with TRBJ2-5; 15 positions match TRBD2. V was clipped by 4 bases and J by 6 bases; unmatched bases: 9. CDR1 DFQATT and CDR2 SNEGSKA come from the germline V gene (reference sequence). CDR3 length: 16 residues. The CDR3 sequence: CSAIGLAGGESKTQYF. CDR3 bases: TGCAGTGCTATCGGACTAGCGGGAGGGGAGTCGAAGACCCAGTACTTC.

This clonotype was counted ten times or more. CDR3: CASSSGQVYTEAFF. CDR3 nucleotides: TGCGCCAGCAGCTCGGGACAGGTATACACTGAAGCTTTCTTT. This rearrangement joins TRBV5-1 to TRBJ1-1; 8 bases line up with TRBD1. Germline CDR1 and CDR2: SGHRS and YFSETQ. J was trimmed by 3 bases and V by 3 bases; bases with no gene match: 4. This CDR3 region has 14 residues.

This clonotype was counted at least ten times. The chain is built from TRBV5-1 and TRBJ1-2, with D unresolved. The V end lost 3 bases, the J end lost 5 bases, and 26 bases lay between the germline ends. In germline, CDR1 is SGHRS, CDR2 YFSETQ. The CDR3 runs 18 residues. The CDR3 here is CASSYEGGRPSAEYGYTF. For the CDR3, the DNA is TGCGCCAGCAGCTACGAGGGCGGGCGACCTTCGGCTGAATATGGCTACACCTTC.

This clonotype was found a few times. V is TRBV7-2 and J is TRBJ2-7; tentatively, D is TRBD1 (6 bases). Germline values: CDR1 SGHTA, CDR2 FQGNSA. The CDR3 is 14 residues long. Deletions cut 5 bases from V and 4 bases from J, with 15 bases between. CDR3 amino acids: CASSNGQNQYEQYF. In nucleotides, the CDR3 is TGTGCCAGCAGCAATGGACAGAACCAGTACGAGCAGTACTTC. The variable domain in full, with the rest retrieved from reference TRBV7-2 and TRBJ2-7, is GAGVSQSPSNKVTEKGKDVELRCDPISGHTALYWYRQSLGQGLEFLIYFQGNSAPDKSGLPSDRFSAERTGGSVSTLTIQRTQQEDSAVYLCASSNGQNQYEQYFGPGTRLTVT.

This clonotype was detected many times. V gene TRBV30 combines with J gene TRBJ1-5; TRBD1 aligns across 8 bases. The germline CDR1 and CDR2 sequences are GTSNPN and SVGIG (reference sequence). The CDR3 loop spans 13 amino acids. With 2 bases clipped from V and 4 bases from J, the junction kept 1 base outside the gene matches. CDR3 nucleotide sequence: TGTGCCTGGAGTCAGGGGGCTAATCAGCCCCAGCATTTT. Translation: CAWSQGANQPQHF.

The sample holds many counts of this clonotype. The V and J genes are TRBV7-2 and TRBJ1-1, with D possibly being TRBD1 (6 bases). CDR3 length equals 13 residues. The germline CDR1 and CDR2 sequences are SGHTA and FQGNSA. V was clipped by 6 bases and J by 0 bases, with 8 bases between them. The CDR3, as DNA: TGTGCCAGCAGTTGGACAGTGAACACTGAAGCTTTCTTT. It yields the protein CASSWTVNTEAFF.

This clonotype was seen at least ten times. J is TRBJ2-7 and V is TRBV28, with TRBD1 identical over 8 bases. Germline V gene sequence: CDR1 MDHEN, CDR2 SYDVKM. CDR3 length: 14 residues. V lost 6 bases to trimming and J lost 3 bases; unmatched junction nucleotides: 7. The CDR3 protein is CASRTGTGFYEQYF. DNA of the CDR3: TGTGCCAGCAGAACCGGGACAGGTTTCTACGAGCAGTACTTC.

This clonotype showed up just a few times. The rearrangement joins TRBV5-1 to TRBJ2-2; the D is unclear. V shed 4 bases and J shed 2 bases, with 9 bases lying between them. Germline V CDR1 and CDR2: SGHRS, YFSETQ. CDR3 length: 14 amino acids. The CDR3 region has the DNA TGCGCCAGCAGCCCCCCAGAAAACACCGGGGAGCTGTTTTTT. It encodes CASSPPENTGELFF.

The gene calls are TRBV10-3 and TRBJ2-7; D unclear. V lost 3 bases to trimming and J lost 4 bases, with 13 bases between them. Germline V gene data show CDR1 as ENHRY and CDR2 as SYGVKD. This CDR3 spans 14 amino acids. The chain's CDR3 is CAISDGGRPYEQYF. CDR3 bases: TGTGCCATCAGTGACGGCGGCAGGCCGTACGAGCAGTACTTC.

This clonotype was observed at least ten times. V usage is TRBV6-6 and J usage is TRBJ2-2, with a tentative D call TRBD2 (7 bases). This CDR3 has 15 residues. The germline CDR1 and CDR2 sequences are MNHNY and SVGAGI (reference sequence). The germline V and J ends were trimmed by 0 bases and 8 bases, with 13 bases remaining between them. The CDR3 sequence: CASSYSGGGAGELFF. CDR3 nucleotides: TGTGCCAGCAGTTACTCAGGGGGGGGGGCAGGGGAGCTGTTTTTT.

This clonotype showed up many times. The chain links TRBV29-1 to TRBJ2-1, with a tentative D call TRBD2 (6 bases). V lost 7 bases and J 4 bases, leaving 17 bases between the germline ends. Germline lookup yields CDR1 SQVTM and CDR2 ANQGSEA. The CDR3 has 14 residues. In nucleotides, the CDR3 is TGCAGCGCCCGAAAGGGTAGCGGATACAATGAGCAGTTCTTC. The encoded protein is CSARKGSGYNEQFF.

This clonotype has a handful of counts. This rearrangement joins TRBV20-1 to TRBJ2-5, with D tentatively TRBD1 or TRBD2 (5 bases each). This CDR3 comprises 11 residues. With 5 bases removed from V and 9 bases from J, the gap between germline ends came to 13 bases. Germline CDR1 is DFQATT and CDR2 is SNEGSKA (reference sequence). CDR3 nucleotide sequence: TGCAGTGCTGGGGTAGGGACGGCCCAGTACTTC. The encoded protein is CSAGVGTAQYF.